The text below deals with one TCR beta chain. Per the germline V gene, CDR1 is DFQATT and CDR2 is SNEGSKA (reference sequence). Trimming cost V 8 bases and J 2 bases; bases outside gene matches: 1. The CDR3 has 11 residues. Profiling relied on immunoSEQ multiplex PCR, and the TCRdb table lists in-frame clones only, not all of them. The sample carries tens of thousands of clones, 92% recorded once. This sample is drawn from a study of T cell changes during pregnancy in multiple sclerosis. This chain connects TRBV20-1 to TRBJ2-3, with 7 bases identical to TRBD2. Sequencing was performed on peripheral blood, taken in the first trimester of pregnancy. The receptor's source is a female donor in good health, enrolled as a control in a pregnancy study. CDR3 protein: CSRLATDTQYF. The CDR3 nucleotides read TGCAGTAGACTAGCCACAGATACGCAGTATTTT.